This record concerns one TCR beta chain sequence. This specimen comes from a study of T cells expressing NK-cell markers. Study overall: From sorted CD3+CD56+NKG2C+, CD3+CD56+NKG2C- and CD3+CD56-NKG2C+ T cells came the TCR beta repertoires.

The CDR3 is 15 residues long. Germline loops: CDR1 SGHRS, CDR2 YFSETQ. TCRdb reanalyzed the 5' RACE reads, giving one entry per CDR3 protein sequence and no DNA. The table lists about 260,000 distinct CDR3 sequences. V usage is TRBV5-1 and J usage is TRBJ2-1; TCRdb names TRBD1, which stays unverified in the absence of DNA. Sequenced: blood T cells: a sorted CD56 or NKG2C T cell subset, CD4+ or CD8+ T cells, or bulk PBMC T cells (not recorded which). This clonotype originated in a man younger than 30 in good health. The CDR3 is CASSPISGTGGEQFF.